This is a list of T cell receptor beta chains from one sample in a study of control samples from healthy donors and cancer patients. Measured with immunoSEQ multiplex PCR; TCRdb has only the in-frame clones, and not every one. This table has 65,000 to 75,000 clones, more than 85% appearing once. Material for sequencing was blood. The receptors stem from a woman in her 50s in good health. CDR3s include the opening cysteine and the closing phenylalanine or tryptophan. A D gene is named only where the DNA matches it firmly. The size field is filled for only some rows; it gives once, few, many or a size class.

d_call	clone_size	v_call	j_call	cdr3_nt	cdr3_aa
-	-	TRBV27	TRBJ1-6	TGTGCCAGCAGTTTAATAGATTATAATTCACCCCTCCACTTT	CASSLIDYNSPLHF
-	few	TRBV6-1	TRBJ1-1	TGTGCCAGCAAAAATACAGGGAACACTGAAGCTTTCTTT	CASKNTGNTEAFF
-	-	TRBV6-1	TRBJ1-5	TGTGCCAGCAGTGAATCAAACCGCAATCAGCCCCAGCATTTT	CASSESNRNQPQHF
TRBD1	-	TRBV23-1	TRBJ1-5	TGCGCCAGCAGTCTACCGGGACAGGGCAATCAGCCCCAGCATTTT	CASSLPGQGNQPQHF
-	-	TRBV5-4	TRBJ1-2	TGTGCCAGCAGGAACGGACAGATTAACTATGGCTACACCTTC	CASRNGQINYGYTF
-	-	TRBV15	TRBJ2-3	TGTGCCACCAGCAGAGATGGGCTAGGCACAGATACGCAGTATTTT	CATSRDGLGTDTQYF
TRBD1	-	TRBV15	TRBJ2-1	TGTGCCACCAGATCACAGGGGAGCTACAATGAGCAGTTCTTC	CATRSQGSYNEQFF
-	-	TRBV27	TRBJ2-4	TGTGCCAGCAGTTTATCCCCGTCGGCTAGCGTTCAGTACTTC	CASSLSPSASVQYF
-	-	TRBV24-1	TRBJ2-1	TGTGCCACCAGGCAGGGTGCGGACAATGAGCAGTTCTTC	CATRQGADNEQFF
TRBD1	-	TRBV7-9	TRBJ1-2	TGTGCCAGCAGCTTAGGAGGACAGGACCTTGGCTACACCTTC	CASSLGGQDLGYTF
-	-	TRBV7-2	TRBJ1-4	TGTGCCAGCAGCTTAGGACCCCTTGGGGAAAAACTGTTTTTT	CASSLGPLGEKLFF
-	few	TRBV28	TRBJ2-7	TGTGCCAGCAGTTTTTTAGTGACCACCTACGAGCAGTACTTC	CASSFLVTTYEQYF
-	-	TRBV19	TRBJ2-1	TGTGCCAGTAGTATTTTGAACGGACCCTACAATGAGCAGTTCTTC	CASSILNGPYNEQFF
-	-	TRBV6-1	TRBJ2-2	TGTGCCAGCAGTTCCCCGGGGGACCGGCGGGAGCTGTTTTTT	CASSSPGDRRELFF
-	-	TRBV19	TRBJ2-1	TGTGCCAGTAGTAACCCTTCCATAAGAGGTGAGCAGTTCTTC	CASSNPSIRGEQFF
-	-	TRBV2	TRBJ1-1	TGTGCCAGCAGTACACCCTTGTCGGCTTTCTTT	CASSTPLSAFF
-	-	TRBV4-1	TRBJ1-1	TGCGCCAGCAGCTCCCCTTGGAAGGGTTTGGACACTGAAGCTTTCTTT	CASSSPWKGLDTEAFF
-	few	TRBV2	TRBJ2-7	TGTGCCAGCAAGAGAACAGGGGAGGCCCTCTACGAGCAGTACTTC	CASKRTGEALYEQYF
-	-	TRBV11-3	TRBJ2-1	TGTGCCAGCAGCTTAGGAGGGACCTACAATGAGCAGTTCTTC	CASSLGGTYNEQFF
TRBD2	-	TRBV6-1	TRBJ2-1	TGTGCCAGCAGTGACGGCAGTAGCGGGAGGGGCAATGAGCAGTTCTTC	CASSDGSSGRGNEQFF
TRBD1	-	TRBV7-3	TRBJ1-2	TGTGCCAGCAGCTTTACGGGACAGGGTAACTATGGCTACACCTTC	CASSFTGQGNYGYTF
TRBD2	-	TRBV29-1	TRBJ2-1	TGCAGCGTCCTCGGCGGGAGCGGGGTTCGGGAGCAGTTCTTC	CSVLGGSGVREQFF
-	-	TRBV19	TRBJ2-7	TGTGCCAGTAGTGGATGGTTCCACGAGCAGTACTTC	CASSGWFHEQYF
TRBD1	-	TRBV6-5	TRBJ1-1	TGTGCCAGCAGACTCGGGACAGGCCGCACTGAAGCTTTCTTT	CASRLGTGRTEAFF
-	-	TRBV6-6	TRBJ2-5	TGTGCCAGCAGCACGACAGAGAAGAGGGCCCAAGAGACCCAGTACTTC	CASSTTEKRAQETQYF
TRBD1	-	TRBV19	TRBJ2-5	TGTGCCAGTAGTATCGGGACAGAACAAGAGACCCAGTACTTC	CASSIGTEQETQYF
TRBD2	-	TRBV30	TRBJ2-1	TGTGCCTGGAACGACAAAGGTGGTAGCGGGAGACGAAATGAGCAGTTCTTC	CAWNDKGGSGRRNEQFF
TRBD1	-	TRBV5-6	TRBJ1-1	TGTGCCAGCAGCTTGGCACTTCTGGGGACAGGGAGCTTGAACACTGAAGCTTTCTTT	CASSLALLGTGSLNTEAFF
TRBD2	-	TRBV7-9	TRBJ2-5	TGTGCCAGCAGCTTAGGGGGACTAGCGGAAGAGACCCAGTACTTC	CASSLGGLAEETQYF
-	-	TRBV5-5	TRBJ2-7	TGTGCCAGCAGCAACATATACGAGCAGTACTTC	CASSNIYEQYF
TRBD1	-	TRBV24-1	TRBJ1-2	TGTGCCACTGGGGACAGGGAAGGCGGCTACACCTTC	CATGDREGGYTF
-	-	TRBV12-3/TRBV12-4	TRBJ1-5	TGTGCCAGCAGGGATGAATATCAGCCCCAGCATTTT	CASRDEYQPQHF
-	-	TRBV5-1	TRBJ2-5	TGCGCCAGCAGCTTGACAGGAGGAGAGACCCAGTACTTC	CASSLTGGETQYF
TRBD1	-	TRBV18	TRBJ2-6	TGTGCCAGCTCACCCCGGGACAGGGTGACCTCTGGGGCCAACGTCCTGACTTTC	CASSPRDRVTSGANVLTF
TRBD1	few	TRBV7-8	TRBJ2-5	TGTGCCAGCAGCTCAAGACAGGGGAGAGAGACCCAGTACTTC	CASSSRQGRETQYF
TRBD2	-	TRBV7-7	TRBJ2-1	TGTGCTAGCAGCTTAGAGGCCGGGACTAGCGGGAATGAGCAGTTCTTC	CASSLEAGTSGNEQFF
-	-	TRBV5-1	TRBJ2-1	TGCGCCAGCAGCTTGGGTCTGGCAGTCAACTCCTACAATGAGCAGTTCTTC	CASSLGLAVNSYNEQFF